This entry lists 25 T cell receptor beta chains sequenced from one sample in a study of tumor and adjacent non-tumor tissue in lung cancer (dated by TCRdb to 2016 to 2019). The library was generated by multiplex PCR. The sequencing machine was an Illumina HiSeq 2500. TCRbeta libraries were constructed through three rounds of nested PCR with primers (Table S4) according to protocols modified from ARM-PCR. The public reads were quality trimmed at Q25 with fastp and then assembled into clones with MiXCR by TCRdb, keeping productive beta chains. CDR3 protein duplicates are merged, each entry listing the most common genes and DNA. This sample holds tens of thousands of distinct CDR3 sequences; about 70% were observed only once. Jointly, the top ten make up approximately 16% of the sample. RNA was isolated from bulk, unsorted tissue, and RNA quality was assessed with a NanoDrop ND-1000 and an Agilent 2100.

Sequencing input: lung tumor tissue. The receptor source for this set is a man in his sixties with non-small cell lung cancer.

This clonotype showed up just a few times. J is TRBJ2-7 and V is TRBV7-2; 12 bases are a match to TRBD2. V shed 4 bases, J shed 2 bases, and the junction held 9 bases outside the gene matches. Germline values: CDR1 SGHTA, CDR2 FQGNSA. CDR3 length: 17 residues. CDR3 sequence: CASSSGLAGRLTYEQYF. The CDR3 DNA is TGTGCCAGCAGCTCTGGACTAGCGGGAAGGTTGACCTACGAGCAGTACTTC.

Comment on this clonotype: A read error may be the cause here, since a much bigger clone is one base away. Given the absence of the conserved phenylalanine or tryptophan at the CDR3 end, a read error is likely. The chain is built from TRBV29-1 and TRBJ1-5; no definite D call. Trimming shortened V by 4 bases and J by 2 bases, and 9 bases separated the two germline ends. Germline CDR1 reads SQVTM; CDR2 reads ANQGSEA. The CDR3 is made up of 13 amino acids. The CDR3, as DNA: TGCAGCGTTGCTAAGGAGGGCAATCAGCCCCAGCATTCT. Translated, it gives CSVAKEGNQPQHS.

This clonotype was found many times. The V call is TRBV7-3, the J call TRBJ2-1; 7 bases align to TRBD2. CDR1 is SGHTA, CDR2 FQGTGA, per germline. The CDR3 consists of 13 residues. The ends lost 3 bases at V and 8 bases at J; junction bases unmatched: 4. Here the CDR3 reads CASSFDGGYEQFF. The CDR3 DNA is TGTGCCAGCAGCTTTGACGGGGGGTATGAGCAGTTCTTC.

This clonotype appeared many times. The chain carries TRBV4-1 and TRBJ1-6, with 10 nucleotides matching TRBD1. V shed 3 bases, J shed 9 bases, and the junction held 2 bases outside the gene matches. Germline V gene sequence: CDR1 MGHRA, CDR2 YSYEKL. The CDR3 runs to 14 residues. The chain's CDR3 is CASSQDRGGSPLHF. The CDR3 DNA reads TGCGCCAGCAGCCAGGACAGGGGGGGTTCACCCCTCCACTTT.

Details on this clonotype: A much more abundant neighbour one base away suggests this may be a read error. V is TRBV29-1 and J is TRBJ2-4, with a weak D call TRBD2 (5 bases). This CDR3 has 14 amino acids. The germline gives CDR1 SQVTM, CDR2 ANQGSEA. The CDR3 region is CSVSAGVAKNTQYF. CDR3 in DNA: TGCAGCGTTAGCGCGGGCGTAGCCAAAAACACTCAGTACTTC.

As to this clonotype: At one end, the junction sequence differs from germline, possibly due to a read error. The CDR3 DNA sequence: TGCGCCAGCAACCAAGATGAATGGTTCTACAATGAGCAGTTCTTC. This translates into CASNQDEWFYNEQFF. The rearrangement joins TRBV4-1 to TRBJ2-1; D unresolved. The CDR3 length is 15 residues. Germline CDR1 and CDR2: MGHRA and YSYEKL.

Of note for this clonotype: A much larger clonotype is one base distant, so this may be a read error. The CDR3 DNA reads as TGTGCCAGCAGTGGTGGACTAGCAAGGGAGACCCAGTACTTC. It is translated as CASSGGLARETQYF. This chain uses TRBV2 with TRBJ2-5; TRBD2 agrees at 8 bases. CDR3 length: 14 amino acids. V was clipped by 4 bases and J by 5 bases; unmatched bases: 6. CDR1 is SNHLY, CDR2 FYNNEI, per germline.

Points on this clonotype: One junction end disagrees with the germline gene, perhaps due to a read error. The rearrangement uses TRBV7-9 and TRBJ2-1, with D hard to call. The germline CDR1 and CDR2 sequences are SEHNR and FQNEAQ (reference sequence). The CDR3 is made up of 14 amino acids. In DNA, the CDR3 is TGTCCCAGCAGCTTGGAACAGTCCTACAATGAGCACTTCTTC. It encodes CPSSLEQSYNEHFF.

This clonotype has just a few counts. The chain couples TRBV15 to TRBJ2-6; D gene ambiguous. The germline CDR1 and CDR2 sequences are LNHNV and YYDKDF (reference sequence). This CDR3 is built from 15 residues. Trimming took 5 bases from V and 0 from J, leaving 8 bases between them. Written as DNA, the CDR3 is TGTGCCACCAGCCTTCAGCTCTCTGGGGCCAACGTCCTGACTTTC. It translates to CATSLQLSGANVLTF.

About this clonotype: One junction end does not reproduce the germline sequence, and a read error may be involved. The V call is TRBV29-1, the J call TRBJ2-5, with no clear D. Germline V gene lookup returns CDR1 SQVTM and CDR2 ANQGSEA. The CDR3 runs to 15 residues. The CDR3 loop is CSVERVSLPQETQYF. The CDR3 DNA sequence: TGCAGTGTTGAAAGGGTGAGTCTTCCTCAAGAGACCCAGTACTTC. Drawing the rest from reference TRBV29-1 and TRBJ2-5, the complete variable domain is SAVISQKPSRDICQRGTSLTIQCQVDSQVTMMFWYRQQPGQSLTLIATANQGSEATYESGFVIDKFPISRPNLTFSTLTVSNMSPEDSSIYLCSVERVSLPQETQYFGPGTRLLVL.

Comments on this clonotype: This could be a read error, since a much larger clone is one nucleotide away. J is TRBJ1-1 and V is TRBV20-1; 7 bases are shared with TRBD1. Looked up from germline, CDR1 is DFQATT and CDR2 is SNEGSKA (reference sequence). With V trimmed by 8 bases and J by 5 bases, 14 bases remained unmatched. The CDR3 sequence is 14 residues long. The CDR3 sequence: CSTPPGGVYTEAFF. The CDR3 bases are TGCAGTACTCCTCCAGGGGGGGTCTATACTGAAGCTTTCTTT.

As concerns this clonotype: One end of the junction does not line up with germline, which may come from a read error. The CDR3 loop is CGSSYGVGQGSNQPQHF. The CDR3 DNA reads as TGTGGCAGCAGTTACGGTGTGGGACAGGGAAGCAATCAGCCCCAGCATTTT. The chain links TRBV6-2 or TRBV6-3 to TRBJ1-5; 9 bases line up with TRBD1. CDR1 and CDR2 (germline): MNHEY, SVGEGT. The CDR3 covers 17 residues.

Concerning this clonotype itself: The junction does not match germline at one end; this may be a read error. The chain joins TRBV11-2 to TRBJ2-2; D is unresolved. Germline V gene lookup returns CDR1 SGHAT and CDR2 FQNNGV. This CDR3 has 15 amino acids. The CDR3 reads CGSSPRVVNTGELFF. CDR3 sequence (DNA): TGTGGCAGCAGCCCTCGTGTCGTGAACACCGGGGAGCTGTTTTTT.

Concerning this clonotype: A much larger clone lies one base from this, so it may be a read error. The DNA for the CDR3 is TGCAGTGCTCCTATGACTAGCGTGGCCACCTACGAGCAGTACTTC. It is translated as CSAPMTSVATYEQYF. The chain couples TRBV20-1 to TRBJ2-7; the match to TRBD2 covers 8 bases. J lost 2 bases, V lost 5 bases, and 11 bases had no gene match. The CDR3 length is 15 residues. Germline V gene lookup returns CDR1 DFQATT and CDR2 SNEGSKA (reference sequence).

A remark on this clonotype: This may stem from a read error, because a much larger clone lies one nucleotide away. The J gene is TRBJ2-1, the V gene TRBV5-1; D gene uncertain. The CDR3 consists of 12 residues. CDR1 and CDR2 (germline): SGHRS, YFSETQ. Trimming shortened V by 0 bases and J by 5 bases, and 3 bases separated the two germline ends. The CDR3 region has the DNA TGCGCCAGCAGCTTGGAAAACAATGAGCAGTTCTTC. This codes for CASSLENNEQFF. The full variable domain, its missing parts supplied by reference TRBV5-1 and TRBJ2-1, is KAGVTQTPRYLIKTRGQQVTLSCSPISGHRSVSWYQQTPGQGLQFLFEYFSETQRNKGNFPGRFSGRQFSNSRSEMNVSTLELGDSALYLCASSLENNEQFFGPGTRLTVL.

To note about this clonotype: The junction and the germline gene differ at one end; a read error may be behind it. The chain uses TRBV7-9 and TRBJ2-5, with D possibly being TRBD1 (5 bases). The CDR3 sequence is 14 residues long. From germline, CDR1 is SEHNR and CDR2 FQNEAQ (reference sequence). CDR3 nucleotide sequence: TGTGTCAGCAGCCAGGGCACAGGAAGAGAGACCCAGTACTTC. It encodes CVSSQGTGRETQYF.

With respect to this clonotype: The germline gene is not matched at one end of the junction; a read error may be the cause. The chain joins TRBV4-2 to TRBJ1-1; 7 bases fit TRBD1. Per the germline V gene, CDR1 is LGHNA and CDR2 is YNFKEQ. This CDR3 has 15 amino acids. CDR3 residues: CASRQERGLVTEAFF. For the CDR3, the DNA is TGTGCTAGCAGACAAGAAAGGGGGCTGGTGACTGAAGCTTTCTTT.

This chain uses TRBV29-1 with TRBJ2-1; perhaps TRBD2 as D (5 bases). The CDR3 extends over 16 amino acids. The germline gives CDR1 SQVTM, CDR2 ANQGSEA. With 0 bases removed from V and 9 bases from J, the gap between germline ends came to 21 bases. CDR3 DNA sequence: TGCAGCGTTGAAGATCTTCAACGGAGGAACAATAGTGAGCAGTTCTTC. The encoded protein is CSVEDLQRRNNSEQFF.

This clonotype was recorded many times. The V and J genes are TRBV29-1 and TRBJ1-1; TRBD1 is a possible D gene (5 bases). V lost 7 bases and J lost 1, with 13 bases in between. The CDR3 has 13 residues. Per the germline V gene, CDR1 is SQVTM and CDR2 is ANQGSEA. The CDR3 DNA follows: TGCAGCGCCGTGGGGGGGTGGAACACTGAAGCTTTCTTT. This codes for CSAVGGWNTEAFF.

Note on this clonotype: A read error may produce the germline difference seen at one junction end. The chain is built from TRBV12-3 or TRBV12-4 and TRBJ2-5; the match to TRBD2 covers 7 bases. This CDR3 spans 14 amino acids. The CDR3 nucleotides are TGTGCCAGCAGTTTAACGTGCGGGGGAGAGACCCAATACTTC. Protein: CASSLTCGGETQYF.

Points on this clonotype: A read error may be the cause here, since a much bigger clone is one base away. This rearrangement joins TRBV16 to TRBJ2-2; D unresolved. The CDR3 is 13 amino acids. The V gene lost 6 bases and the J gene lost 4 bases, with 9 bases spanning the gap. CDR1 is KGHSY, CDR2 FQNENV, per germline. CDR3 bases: TGTGCCAGCAGTCAAACAATCACCGGGGAGCTGTTTTTT. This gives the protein CASSQTITGELFF.

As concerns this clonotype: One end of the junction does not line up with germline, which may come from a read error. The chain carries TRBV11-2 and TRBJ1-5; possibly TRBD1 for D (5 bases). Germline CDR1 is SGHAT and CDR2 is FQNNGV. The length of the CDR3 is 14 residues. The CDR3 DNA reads TGTGCCAGCAGCTTAGGGGGCGGGAATCGGCCCCAGCATTTT. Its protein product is CASSLGGGNRPQHF.

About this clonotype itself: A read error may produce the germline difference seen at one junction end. In nucleotides, the CDR3 is TGCAGTGCCACAAAAGCAGAGGAGGAACAGACACAGTACTTC. Its translation: CSATKAEEEQTQYF. This rearrangement joins TRBV20-1 to TRBJ2-5; the D gene is possibly TRBD2 (5 bases). Germline CDR1 DFQATT, CDR2 SNEGSKA (reference sequence). The CDR3 consists of 14 residues.

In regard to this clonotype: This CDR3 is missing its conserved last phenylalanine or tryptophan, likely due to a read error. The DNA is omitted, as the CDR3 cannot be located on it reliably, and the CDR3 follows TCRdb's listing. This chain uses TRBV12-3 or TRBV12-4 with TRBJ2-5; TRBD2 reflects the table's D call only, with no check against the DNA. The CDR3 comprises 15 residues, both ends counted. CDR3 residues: CASSDTGLVLETQYS.

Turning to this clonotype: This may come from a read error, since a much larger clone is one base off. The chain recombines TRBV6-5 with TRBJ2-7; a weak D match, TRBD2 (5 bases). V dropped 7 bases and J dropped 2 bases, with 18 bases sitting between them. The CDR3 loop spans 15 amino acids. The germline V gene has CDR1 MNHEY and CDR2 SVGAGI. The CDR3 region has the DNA TGTGCCAGCACCCTCGAGACCGGAGGTACCTACGAGCAGTACTTC. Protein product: CASTLETGGTYEQYF.